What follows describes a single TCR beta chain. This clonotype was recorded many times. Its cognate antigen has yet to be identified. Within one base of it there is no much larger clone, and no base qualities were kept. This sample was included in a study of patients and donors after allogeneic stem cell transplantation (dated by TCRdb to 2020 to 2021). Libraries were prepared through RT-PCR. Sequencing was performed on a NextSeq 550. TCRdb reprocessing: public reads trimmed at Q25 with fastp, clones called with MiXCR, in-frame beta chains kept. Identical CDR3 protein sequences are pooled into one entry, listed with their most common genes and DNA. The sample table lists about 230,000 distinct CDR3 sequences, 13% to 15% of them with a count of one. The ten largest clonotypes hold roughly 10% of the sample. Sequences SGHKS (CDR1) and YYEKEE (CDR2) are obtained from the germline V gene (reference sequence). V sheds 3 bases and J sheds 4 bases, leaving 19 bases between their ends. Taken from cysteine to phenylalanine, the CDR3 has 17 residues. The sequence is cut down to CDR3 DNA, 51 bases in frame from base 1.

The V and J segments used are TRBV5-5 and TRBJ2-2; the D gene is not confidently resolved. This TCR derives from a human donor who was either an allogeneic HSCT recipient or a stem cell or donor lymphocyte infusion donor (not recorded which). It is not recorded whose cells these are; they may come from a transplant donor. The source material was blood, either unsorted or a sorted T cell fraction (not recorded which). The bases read TGTGCCAGCAGCTACGCCCCAGCTCTTTCGGGCACCGGGGAGCTGTTTTTT. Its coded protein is CASSYAPALSGTGELFF.